This TCR beta chain was sequenced for a study of T-cell reconstitution after alpha-beta-depleted transplantation in children. Researchers prepared the TCRbeta library using unique molecular identifiers, the study reports. TCRdb re-derived calls from the PCR reads in MiXCR, one entry per CDR3 protein. The sample has 500,000 to 750,000 distinct CDR3 sequences; 25% to 30% are singletons. The sample here was PBMCs, taken before TCRalphabeta/CD19-depleted stem cell transplant. The clonotype comes from a boy under two years old with Wiskott-Aldrich syndrome, due to receive a stem cell transplant.

The DNA of the CDR3 is TGTGCCAGCTCACCGCGAGCGGGAGGCCCCCACGAGCAGTACTTC. Residues: CASSPRAGGPHEQYF. J is TRBJ2-7 and V is TRBV18, with 9 bases lining up with TRBD2. The germline CDR1 and CDR2 sequences are KGHSH and LQKENI. This CDR3 has 15 residues. V was pared by 3 bases and J by 5 bases, with 8 bases of the junction left unmatched.